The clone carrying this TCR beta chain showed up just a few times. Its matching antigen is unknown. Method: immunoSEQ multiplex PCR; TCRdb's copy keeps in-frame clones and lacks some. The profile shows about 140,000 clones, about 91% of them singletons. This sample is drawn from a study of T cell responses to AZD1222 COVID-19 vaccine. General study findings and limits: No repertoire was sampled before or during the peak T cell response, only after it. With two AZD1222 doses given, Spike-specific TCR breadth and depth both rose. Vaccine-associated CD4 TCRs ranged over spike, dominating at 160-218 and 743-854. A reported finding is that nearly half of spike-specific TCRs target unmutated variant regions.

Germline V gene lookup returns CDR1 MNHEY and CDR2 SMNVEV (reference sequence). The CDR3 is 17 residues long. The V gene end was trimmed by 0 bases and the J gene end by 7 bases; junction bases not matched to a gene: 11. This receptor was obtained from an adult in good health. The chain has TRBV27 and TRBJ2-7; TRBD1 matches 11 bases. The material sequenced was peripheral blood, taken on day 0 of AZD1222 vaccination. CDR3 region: CASSLSPSGQGAKEQYF. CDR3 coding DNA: TGTGCCAGCAGTTTATCACCCTCCGGACAGGGGGCTAAAGAGCAGTACTTC.